The 14 T cell receptor beta chains in this list originate from one sample, sequenced in a study of radiotherapy plus CTLA-4 blockade in lung cancer. Produced via immunoSEQ multiplex PCR; TCRdb's table is partial and in-frame only. The sample records roughly 100,000 clones, roughly 80% being singletons. Sequencing used peripheral blood, obtained from a patient treated with radiotherapy plus ipilimumab. The origin of the receptors is a human donor with non-small cell lung cancer that progressed on radiotherapy plus ipilimumab.

The chain employs TRBV6-5 and TRBJ2-7; D might be TRBD2 (6 bases). Trimming removed 6 bases from V and 6 bases from J, with 15 bases in between. The CDR3 covers 13 residues. Germline V lookup: CDR1 MNHEY, CDR2 SVGAGI. The CDR3 nucleotides are TGTGCCAGCAGGGCCCGGAGGGGCTCCGAGCAGTACTTC. The encoded protein is CASRARRGSEQYF.

V is TRBV4-1 and J is TRBJ1-5; D gene uncertain. This CDR3 has 15 residues. Between the trimmed V and J ends, which lost 0 bases and 5 bases, there was a span of 11 bases. CDR1 and CDR2 (germline): MGHRA, YSYEKL. CDR3 amino acids: CASSQDQIYYQPQHF. The CDR3 DNA is TGCGCCAGCAGCCAAGATCAAATATACTATCAGCCCCAGCATTTT.

The V and J genes are TRBV5-1 and TRBJ2-7, with D tentatively TRBD2 (6 bases). The CDR3 totals 14 residues. Germline lookup yields CDR1 SGHRS and CDR2 YFSETQ. V was trimmed by 4 bases and J by 3 bases, leaving 14 bases between them. The CDR3 protein is CASSGGTGVYEQYF. CDR3 nucleotide sequence: TGCGCCAGCAGCGGGGGGACGGGAGTCTACGAGCAGTACTTC.

The genes are TRBV19 and TRBJ1-3; tentatively, D is TRBD1 (6 bases). This CDR3 comprises 14 residues. The V and J ends lost 3 bases and 4 bases respectively, with 10 bases between them. CDR1 LNHDA and CDR2 SQIVND come from the germline V gene (reference sequence). This CDR3 reads CASSMDSRGNTIYF. The CDR3 DNA reads as TGTGCCAGTAGTATGGACAGCCGAGGAAACACCATATATTTT.

The chain couples TRBV5-6 to TRBJ1-1, with D maybe TRBD1 (5 bases). The germline V gene encodes CDR1 SGHDT and CDR2 YYEEEE. Trimming pared 3 bases from V and 4 bases from J, leaving 13 bases between. The CDR3 totals 14 residues. The CDR3 sequence is CASSSRSGSTEAFF. The CDR3 DNA is TGTGCCAGCAGCTCCCGTTCAGGGTCCACTGAAGCTTTCTTT. Combining the CDR3 with reference TRBV5-6 and TRBJ1-1 gives the whole variable domain DAGVTQSPTHLIKTRGQQVTLRCSPKSGHDTVSWYQQALGQGPQFIFQYYEEEERQRGNFPDRFSGHQFPNYSSELNVNALLLGDSALYLCASSSRSGSTEAFFGQGTRLTVV.

The V call is TRBV19, the J call TRBJ2-3; 8 bases are a match to TRBD2. There are 15 residues in the CDR3. CDR1 and CDR2 (germline): LNHDA, SQIVND (reference sequence). V was clipped by 3 bases and J by 4 bases; unmatched bases: 6. The CDR3 bases are TGTGCCAGTAGTATGGGGGGCGGGAGGTCAGATACGCAGTATTTT. It codes for CASSMGGGRSDTQYF.

In DNA form, the CDR3 reads TGTGCCAGCAGCTTATCCGCACGTTCGGGTCAGCCCCAGCATTTT. Its protein product is CASSLSARSGQPQHF. The chain is built from TRBV7-2 and TRBJ1-5; D is uncertain. CDR3 length equals 15 residues. V lost 2 bases and J lost 6, with 14 bases in between. Germline V gives CDR1 SGHTA, CDR2 FQGNSA. Filled out from reference TRBV7-2 and TRBJ1-5, the complete variable domain reads GAGVSQSPSNKVTEKGKDVELRCDPISGHTALYWYRQSLGQGLEFLIYFQGNSAPDKSGLPSDRFSAERTGGSVSTLTIQRTQQEDSAVYLCASSLSARSGQPQHFGDGTRLSIL.

This rearrangement joins TRBV7-3 to TRBJ2-1, with a weak D call TRBD2 (5 bases). V was shortened by 5 bases and J by 3 bases, with 14 bases between the two germline ends. This CDR3 has 15 amino acids. CDR1 is SGHTA, CDR2 FQGTGA, per germline. In nucleotides, the CDR3 is TGTGCCAGCAGCCAGGCCCTTGAGGGCTACAATGAGCAGTTCTTC. Translated: CASSQALEGYNEQFF.

V gene TRBV11-2 combines with J gene TRBJ2-3, with TRBD1 matching 9 bases. V lost 5 bases, J lost 5 bases, and 11 bases stayed unmatched. CDR1 and CDR2 from the germline V gene are SGHAT and FQNNGV. The CDR3 contains 16 residues. The CDR3, as DNA: TGTGCCAGCAGCATAGGGACAGGGAATATTCTAGATACGCAGTATTTT. This gives the protein CASSIGTGNILDTQYF.

The chain is built from TRBV5-1 and TRBJ2-1; D is tentatively TRBD1 or TRBD2 (6 bases each). Germline V gene data show CDR1 as SGHRS and CDR2 as YFSETQ. CDR3 size: 14 residues. The V and J ends lost 1 base and 6 bases respectively, with 11 bases between them. CDR3 DNA: TGCGCCAGCAGCTTGAAGGGGGGCGGCAATGAGCAGTTCTTC. Translation gives CASSLKGGGNEQFF.

This chain links TRBV21-1 with TRBJ2-7; TRBD1, the table's D call, was not compared with the DNA. TRBV21-1 is noted as a pseudogene. The CDR3 length is 18 residues. The CDR3 coding sequence is TGTGCCAGCAGCCCCAAACCGAGGTCGGGACAGGGTGGCTACGAGCAGTACGTC. It yields the protein CASSPKPRSGQGGYEQYV.

A note on this clone: Relative to the germline gene, one junction end is altered; a read error may explain this. This chain's CDR3 is CASSEYSLGSF. For the CDR3, the DNA is TGTGCCAGCAGTGAATATTCCTTGGGGAGCTTC. This chain uses TRBV2 with TRBJ2-7; a weak D match, TRBD2 (5 bases). The CDR3 covers 11 residues. Germline V lookup: CDR1 SNHLY, CDR2 FYNNEI.

A few counts support this clone. The rearrangement joins TRBV30 to TRBJ1-1; possibly TRBD1 for D (5 bases). CDR1 and CDR2 from the germline V gene are GTSNPN and SVGIG (reference sequence). The length of the CDR3 is 16 residues. Deletions cut 0 bases from V and 0 bases from J, with 14 bases between. CDR3 protein: CAWSVSWGAMNTEAFF. DNA for the CDR3: TGTGCCTGGAGTGTATCGTGGGGCGCCATGAACACTGAAGCTTTCTTT.

The chain joins TRBV6-6 to TRBJ2-3, with 11 bases fitting TRBD2. Per the germline V gene, CDR1 is MNHNY and CDR2 is SVGAGI (reference sequence). J gave up 3 bases and V 5 bases, and 7 bases lay outside the gene matches. The CDR3 spans 16 residues. The CDR3 region has the DNA TGTGCCAGCAGTCCGACTAGCGGGGCCAGGACAGATACGCAGTATTTT. Translation gives CASSPTSGARTDTQYF.